What follows is one T cell receptor beta chain and its context. This sample is drawn from a study of CD8 T cells in Susac syndrome. Random hexamers were used to reverse transcribe the RNA input (about 0.5 to 1 ug). Using its own MiXCR run on the immunoSEQ multiplex PCR reads, TCRdb lists one record per CDR3 protein. The data show approximately 190,000 distinct CDR3 sequences, about 95% seen once. CDR1 is DFQATT, CDR2 SNEGSKA, per germline (reference sequence). The CDR3 is 12 amino acids. V dropped 4 bases and J dropped 5 bases, with 9 bases sitting between them. The receptor was isolated from a human donor with multiple sclerosis. Specimen: CD4+ T cells from PBMCs. J is TRBJ2-1 and V is TRBV20-1; D not certain. The CDR3 DNA sequence: TGCAGTGCTATGGTCAGTAACAATGAGCAGTTCTTC. It codes for CSAMVSNNEQFF.